These 27 T cell receptor beta chains were all obtained from the same sample, sequenced in a study of shared clonotypes between healthy human individuals. Positively selected for CCR7, the CD45RO-negative cells used as naive CD8 cells excluded terminally differentiated effector memory CD45RA+ cells. The repertoire was sequenced with immunoSEQ multiplex PCR; TCRdb's copy has only in-frame clones and lacks some. The data hold about 800,000 clones, with about 96% observed a single time. The sample taken for sequencing was naive CD8+ T cells sorted from blood. The receptor source for this set is a man younger than 40 in good health.

The chain recombines TRBV5-5 with TRBJ1-5, with D perhaps TRBD1 (5 bases). With 0 bases removed from V and 7 bases from J, the gap between germline ends came to 14 bases. The CDR3 is 15 residues long. Germline CDR1 and CDR2: SGHKS and YYEKEE (reference sequence). CDR3 sequence reads: CASSLDPPGSQPQHF. CDR3 sequence (DNA): TGTGCCAGCAGCTTGGATCCCCCAGGGAGCCAGCCCCAGCATTTT.

The chain is built from TRBV7-6 and TRBJ2-5, with a weak D call TRBD1 (6 bases). Trimming pared 4 bases from V and 2 bases from J, leaving 11 bases between. The CDR3 has 14 amino acids. CDR1 and CDR2 from the germline V gene are SGHVS and FNYEAQ. The CDR3 nucleotides are TGTGCCAGCAGCTGGACAGCTGGGCAAGAGACCCAGTACTTC. This codes for CASSWTAGQETQYF. The full variable domain, its missing parts supplied by reference TRBV7-6 and TRBJ2-5, is GAGVSQSPRYKVTKRGQDVALRCDPISGHVSLYWYRQALGQGPEFLTYFNYEAQQDKSGLPNDRFSAERPEGSISTLTIQRTEQRDSAMYRCASSWTAGQETQYFGPGTRLLVL.

CDR3 in amino acids: CASSLVLAGDEQYF. CDR3 nucleotides: TGTGCCAGCAGCTTAGTTCTAGCGGGAGACGAGCAGTACTTC. J is TRBJ2-7 and V is TRBV7-9, with TRBD2 matching 10 bases. With V trimmed by 1 base and J by 5 bases, 2 bases remained unmatched. The CDR3 is 14 residues long. Germline CDR1 and CDR2: SEHNR and FQNEAQ (reference sequence).

The chain carries TRBV7-2 and TRBJ2-7; D is uncertain. This CDR3 has 15 amino acids. V was shortened by 1 base and J by 0 bases, with 10 bases between the two germline ends. Germline lookup yields CDR1 SGHTA and CDR2 FQGNSA. The CDR3 loop is CASSLDRSSSYEQYF. In nucleotides, the CDR3 is TGTGCCAGCAGCTTAGATCGCAGCAGCTCCTACGAGCAGTACTTC. Combining the CDR3 with reference TRBV7-2 and TRBJ2-7 gives the whole variable domain GAGVSQSPSNKVTEKGKDVELRCDPISGHTALYWYRQSLGQGLEFLIYFQGNSAPDKSGLPSDRFSAERTGGSVSTLTIQRTQQEDSAVYLCASSLDRSSSYEQYFGPGTRLTVT.

V gene TRBV29-1 combines with J gene TRBJ2-7; D is undetermined. V dropped 4 bases and J dropped 1 base, with 8 bases sitting between them. The germline V gene has CDR1 SQVTM and CDR2 ANQGSEA. This CDR3 has 12 residues. The CDR3 protein is CSVGSDSYEQYF. As DNA, the CDR3 is TGCAGCGTTGGTTCAGATTCCTACGAGCAGTACTTC.

In the case of this clone: In the same sample, other DNA sequences code for this CDR3. V is TRBV27 and J is TRBJ2-7; D is unclear. This CDR3 spans 11 amino acids. V was clipped by 4 bases and J by 6 bases, with 7 bases between them. Germline CDR1 MNHEY, CDR2 SMNVEV (reference sequence). The DNA for the CDR3 is TGTGCCAGCAGTTCTGGGGTCGAGCAGTACTTC. This gives the protein CASSSGVEQYF.

This sequence joins TRBV27 and TRBJ2-1, with a tentative D call TRBD2 (6 bases). V dropped 2 bases and J dropped 0 bases, with 11 bases sitting between them. The CDR3 has 16 residues. Per the germline V gene, CDR1 is MNHEY and CDR2 is SMNVEV (reference sequence). DNA for the CDR3: TGTGCCAGCAGTTTAGAGGCGGGAAGCTCCTACAATGAGCAGTTCTTC. Its translation is CASSLEAGSSYNEQFF.

DNA for the CDR3: TGTGCCAGCATCGGCCGTGACAGGACCTACGAGCAGTACTTC. It is translated as CASIGRDRTYEQYF. This rearrangement joins TRBV2 to TRBJ2-7, with D perhaps matching TRBD1 (6 bases). V gave up 7 bases and J gave up 2 bases, with 15 bases separating them. Germline values: CDR1 SNHLY, CDR2 FYNNEI. The CDR3 totals 14 residues.

The chain has TRBV15 and TRBJ1-1, with D perhaps TRBD1 (5 bases). The CDR3 sequence is 15 residues long. Between the trimmed V and J ends, which lost 1 base and 3 bases, there was a span of 12 bases. The germline V gene encodes CDR1 LNHNV and CDR2 YYDKDF (reference sequence). The CDR3 loop reads CATSRVGTLDTEAFF. CDR3 coding DNA: TGTGCCACCAGCAGAGTCGGGACGCTCGACACTGAAGCTTTCTTT.

The chain couples TRBV5-4 to TRBJ2-3; 14 bases fit TRBD2. The V gene's germline CDR1 is SGHNT and CDR2 YYREEE (reference sequence). V shed 0 bases, J shed 4 bases, and the junction held 7 bases outside the gene matches. The CDR3 is made up of 18 amino acids. CDR3 amino acids: CASSLGMGTSGRADTQYF. The CDR3 nucleotides are TGTGCCAGCAGCTTGGGGATGGGGACTAGCGGGAGAGCAGATACGCAGTATTTT.

The chain couples TRBV7-9 to TRBJ2-7; D is unclear. V lost 5 bases and J lost 4, with 6 bases in between. Germline V gene lookup returns CDR1 SEHNR and CDR2 FQNEAQ (reference sequence). CDR3 length: 11 residues. CDR3 coding DNA: TGTGCCAGCAGCAACAGATACGAGCAGTACTTC. Residues: CASSNRYEQYF.

This chain connects TRBV7-9 to TRBJ2-5, with 8 nucleotides matching TRBD1. The V and J ends lost 5 bases and 4 bases, in that order; junction bases with no gene match: 6. Germline values: CDR1 SEHNR, CDR2 FQNEAQ (reference sequence). The CDR3 is 14 residues long. The CDR3 DNA reads as TGTGCCAGCAGCGAGGGGACAGGAGGAGAGACCCAGTACTTC. It yields the protein CASSEGTGGETQYF.

This clone appeared a single time. V and J are TRBV29-1 and TRBJ2-7; 9 bases align to TRBD1. The CDR3 contains 12 residues. Trimming removed 8 bases from V and 7 bases from J; junction bases left unmatched: 9. Germline loops: CDR1 SQVTM, CDR2 ANQGSEA. The CDR3 region has the DNA TGCAGCACGATCGGACAGGGGTGGGAGCAGTACTTC. It translates to CSTIGQGWEQYF.

The CDR3 DNA reads as TGTGCCAGCACCACCTGGCCCGGGACGGATAACACCGGGGAGCTGTTTTTT. Translation gives CASTTWPGTDNTGELFF. This chain connects TRBV2 to TRBJ2-2; D may match TRBD1 or TRBD2 (5 bases each). CDR1 is SNHLY and CDR2 is FYNNEI in the germline V gene. Trimming removed 7 bases from V and 2 bases from J, with 20 bases in between. The CDR3 is 17 residues long.

This chain uses TRBV6-1 with TRBJ2-1; D remains ambiguous. V was clipped by 4 bases and J by 0 bases, with 10 bases between them. The CDR3 runs to 15 residues. Germline V lookup: CDR1 MNHNS, CDR2 SASEGT. The CDR3 coding sequence is TGTGCCAGCAGTGGATGGAGCAGCTCCTACAATGAGCAGTTCTTC. Its translation is CASSGWSSSYNEQFF.

The J gene is TRBJ2-1, the V gene TRBV28, with TRBD1 matching over 8 bases. Germline V gene sequence: CDR1 MDHEN, CDR2 SYDVKM. With V trimmed by 6 bases and J by 3 bases, 4 bases remained unmatched. The CDR3 is 14 residues long. Written as DNA, the CDR3 is TGTGCCAGCAGCCGACAGGGGCTCTACAATGAGCAGTTCTTC. Encoded protein: CASSRQGLYNEQFF.

The chain joins TRBV14 to TRBJ1-2; D is undetermined. V lost 4 bases to trimming and J lost 4 bases, with 16 bases between them. Germline V lookup: CDR1 SGHDN, CDR2 FVKESK. CDR3 length: 15 amino acids. The CDR3 DNA is TGTGCCAGCAGCCCGGACGGCTTGTTCGGCTATGGCTACACCTTC. It yields the protein CASSPDGLFGYGYTF.

The rearrangement uses TRBV27 and TRBJ2-5, with D possibly TRBD1 on 6 matching bases. V gave up 5 bases and J gave up 0 bases, with 22 bases separating them. Germline CDR1 and CDR2: MNHEY and SMNVEV (reference sequence). This CDR3 is built from 18 residues. The CDR3 DNA follows: TGTGCCAGCAGTCCATATTCCCCGACAGGCCACTACCAAGAGACCCAGTACTTC. Protein sequence: CASSPYSPTGHYQETQYF.

The rearrangement joins TRBV4-1 to TRBJ2-2, with a tentative D call TRBD2 (6 bases). The CDR3 contains 14 residues. Germline CDR1 MGHRA, CDR2 YSYEKL. The V gene lost 1 base and the J gene lost 7 bases, with 10 bases spanning the gap. In DNA, the CDR3 is TGCGCCAGCAGCCAAGTGGAGGGAAGCGGGGAGCTGTTTTTT. It encodes CASSQVEGSGELFF.

The chain carries TRBV19 and TRBJ2-2, with D maybe TRBD2 (6 bases). V was clipped by 0 bases and J by 5 bases, with 16 bases between them. There are 17 residues in the CDR3. The germline V gene has CDR1 LNHDA and CDR2 SQIVND (reference sequence). The DNA for the CDR3 is TGTGCCAGTAGTATAGAGTTCACGGGAGTACCAACCGGGGAGCTGTTTTTT. Translating gives CASSIEFTGVPTGELFF. The full variable domain, rest sourced from reference TRBV19 and TRBJ2-2, is DGGITQSPKYLFRKEGQNVTLSCEQNLNHDAMYWYRQDPGQGLRLIYYSQIVNDFQKGDIAEGYSVSREKKESFPLTVTSAQKNPTAFYLCASSIEFTGVPTGELFFGEGSRLTVL.

The rearrangement uses TRBV7-9 and TRBJ2-1; TRBD1 matches 9 bases. CDR1 and CDR2 from the germline V gene are SEHNR and FQNEAQ (reference sequence). V dropped 5 bases and J dropped 0; count of bases not matched to a gene: 5. This CDR3 is built from 16 residues. DNA of the CDR3: TGTGCCAGCAGCCCTAGGGACAGGGCCTCCTACAATGAGCAGTTCTTC. Residues: CASSPRDRASYNEQFF.

The V gene is TRBV28, the J gene TRBJ2-1, with TRBD2 matching 10 bases. CDR1 is MDHEN and CDR2 is SYDVKM in the germline V gene. After removal of 3 bases from V and 7 bases from J, the junction contained 9 bases not matched to a gene. CDR3 size: 16 residues. The CDR3 region is CASSFFLAGALNEQFF. In nucleotides, the CDR3 is TGTGCCAGCAGTTTTTTTCTAGCGGGAGCTCTGAATGAGCAGTTCTTC.

This chain links TRBV5-1 with TRBJ2-6; TRBD1 is a possible D gene (6 bases). Trimming pared 2 bases from V and 3 bases from J, leaving 9 bases between. Germline V lookup: CDR1 SGHRS, CDR2 YFSETQ. CDR3 length: 15 amino acids. The CDR3 DNA reads TGCGCCAGCAGCTTAGACAGGATTGGGGCCAACGTCCTGACTTTC. Translation: CASSLDRIGANVLTF.

V gene TRBV27 combines with J gene TRBJ2-7, with D possibly matching TRBD1 (6 bases). The CDR3 is 16 amino acids. The V end lost 3 bases, the J end lost 2 bases, and 17 bases lay between the germline ends. Germline V gene sequence: CDR1 MNHEY, CDR2 SMNVEV (reference sequence). The CDR3 bases are TGTGCCAGCAGTTTGTCGGCTGGGGGCTCAACCTACGAGCAGTACTTC. This sequence encodes CASSLSAGGSTYEQYF.

CDR3 residues: CASSLTGPYEQYF. In DNA, the CDR3 is TGTGCCAGCAGCTTAACAGGACCCTACGAGCAGTACTTC. This chain uses TRBV14 with TRBJ2-7; a weak D match, TRBD1 (5 bases). The CDR3 consists of 13 residues. Germline-derived CDR1 and CDR2 are SGHDN and FVKESK. V dropped 5 bases and J dropped 2 bases, with 10 bases sitting between them.

The chain is built from TRBV9 and TRBJ2-3; TRBD2 matches 10 bases. The length of the CDR3 is 19 residues. Germline lookup yields CDR1 SGDLS and CDR2 YYNGEE. V was clipped by 3 bases and J by 3 bases; unmatched bases: 16. The CDR3 region is CASSEGRTSGYYGTDTQYF. The CDR3 bases are TGTGCCAGCAGCGAGGGGAGGACTAGCGGATACTATGGGACAGATACGCAGTATTTT.

The chain is built from TRBV29-1 and TRBJ1-2; 7 nucleotides agree with TRBD1. Germline-derived CDR1 and CDR2 are SQVTM and ANQGSEA. The CDR3 spans 15 residues. The V and J ends lost 0 bases and 3 bases, in that order; junction bases with no gene match: 7. CDR3 loop: CSVEDRRGRDYGYTF. DNA for the CDR3: TGCAGCGTTGAAGATCGAAGGGGGCGAGACTATGGCTACACCTTC.